Listed below are T cell receptor beta chains from one sample, sequenced in a study of shared clonotypes between healthy human individuals. The table came from immunoSEQ multiplex PCR; TCRdb's copy has only in-frame clones and leaves some out. The data show 2,100,000 or so clones, 90% to 96% seen once. The sequenced material came from naive CD4+ T cells sorted from blood. The receptors derive from a man between 18 and 35 years old in good health. Both conserved end residues are part of each CDR3. Each record gives: clone size, V gene, D gene, J gene, CDR3 protein, CDR3 DNA. A D gene is named only where the DNA matches it firmly. Size tells how often a clone was seen (once, few, many) or the class of an expanded clone, and some rows leave it out.

>NA|TRBV19|TRBD1|TRBJ2-2
CASSTGTGRSGELFF
TGTGCCAGTAGTACGGGGACAGGGCGATCCGGGGAGCTGTTTTTT
>once|TRBV18|TRBD2|TRBJ2-3
CASSPLGTSYPDTQYF
TGTGCCAGCTCACCACTCGGGACTAGCTACCCAGATACGCAGTATTTT
>few|TRBV29-1|TRBD2|TRBJ2-3
CSVGSGGTDTQYF
TGCAGCGTCGGTAGCGGGGGCACAGATACGCAGTATTTT
>NA|TRBV15|NA|TRBJ1-3
CATSREGHSGNTIYF
TGTGCCACCAGCAGAGAAGGACACTCTGGAAACACCATATATTTT
>NA|TRBV27|TRBD1|TRBJ2-7
CASSFRDRGYEQYF
TGTGCCAGCAGTTTCCGGGACAGGGGCTACGAGCAGTACTTC
>NA|TRBV13|NA|TRBJ2-5
CASSYRGQETQYF
TGTGCCAGCAGCTATAGGGGGCAAGAGACCCAGTACTTC
>NA|TRBV5-5|NA|TRBJ2-2
CASSSSGAGGELFF
TGTGCCAGCAGCTCATCAGGGGCGGGCGGGGAGCTGTTTTTT
>NA|TRBV28|NA|TRBJ2-2
CASNKGVLGTGELFF
TGTGCCAGCAACAAAGGGGTATTGGGCACCGGGGAGCTGTTTTTT
>NA|TRBV7-2|NA|TRBJ2-3
CASSSDPSGLRTDTQYF
TGTGCCAGCAGCTCCGACCCTTCGGGACTCCGCACAGATACGCAGTATTTT
>NA|TRBV6-1|NA|TRBJ2-5
CASSEYRGLGETQYF
TGTGCCAGCAGTGAATACAGGGGACTAGGGGAGACCCAGTACTTC
>NA|TRBV4-1|NA|TRBJ2-7
CASSQEGGPRTVGQYF
TGCGCCAGCAGCCAAGAAGGCGGACCTCGGACCGTAGGGCAGTACTTC
>NA|TRBV27|NA|TRBJ2-1
CASSLGNEQFF
TGTGCCAGCAGTTTGGGGAATGAGCAGTTCTTC
>NA|TRBV28|NA|TRBJ1-5
CASSFRATSNQPQHF
TGTGCCAGCAGTTTCCGGGCGACCAGCAATCAGCCCCAGCATTTT
>NA|TRBV5-1|NA|TRBJ1-2
CASSLEGMPNYGYTF
TGCGCCAGCAGCTTGGAAGGAATGCCTAACTATGGCTACACCTTC
>NA|TRBV6-6|NA|TRBJ2-7
CASSYWVSYEQYF
TGTGCCAGCAGTTACTGGGTCTCCTACGAGCAGTACTTC
>NA|TRBV29-1|NA|TRBJ1-3
CSVEKGPGSGNTIYF
TGCAGCGTTGAAAAAGGGCCCGGCTCTGGAAACACCATATATTTT
>NA|TRBV6-5|NA|TRBJ1-1
CASRPRTLNTEAFF
TGTGCCAGCAGACCCCGAACACTGAACACTGAAGCTTTCTTT
>NA|TRBV27|NA|TRBJ2-7
CASSLNLDYEQYF
TGTGCCAGCAGTTTAAACTTAGACTACGAGCAGTACTTC
>NA|TRBV6-1|NA|TRBJ2-4
CASSGQVGKNIQYF
TGTGCCAGCAGTGGACAGGTCGGGAAAAACATTCAGTACTTC
>NA|TRBV29-1|NA|TRBJ1-2
CSSDLGTQAPYGYTF
TGCAGCTCCGATTTGGGCACCCAGGCCCCCTATGGCTACACCTTC
>NA|TRBV5-4|NA|TRBJ1-1
CASSLEGWNTEAFF
TGTGCCAGCAGCTTGGAAGGGTGGAACACTGAAGCTTTCTTT
>once|TRBV5-4|NA|TRBJ2-2
CASRTSPNTGELFF
TGTGCCAGTCGGACGTCCCCGAACACCGGGGAGCTGTTTTTT
>NA|TRBV11-2|NA|TRBJ2-5
CASSLDGSETQYF
TGTGCCAGCAGCTTAGATGGGTCAGAGACCCAGTACTTC
>few|TRBV6-5|TRBD2|TRBJ2-7
CASSYRTSGPYEQYF
TGTGCCAGCAGTTACAGGACTAGCGGGCCCTACGAGCAGTACTTC
>NA|TRBV9|TRBD1|TRBJ1-1
CASSVGGDRGRVTTEAFF
TGTGCCAGCAGCGTAGGTGGGGACAGGGGGCGAGTTACCACTGAAGCTTTCTTT
>NA|TRBV6-6|NA|TRBJ2-3
CASSWDQRDTQYF
TGTGCCAGCAGTTGGGACCAGCGAGATACGCAGTATTTT
>NA|TRBV30|NA|TRBJ1-5
CAWRFGREDQPQHF
TGTGCCTGGAGATTTGGCAGGGAGGATCAGCCCCAGCATTTT
>NA|TRBV18|NA|TRBJ1-6
CASSPQRPQGNSPLHF
TGTGCCAGCTCACCACAAAGGCCCCAGGGGAATTCACCCCTCCACTTT
>NA|TRBV5-4|NA|TRBJ2-7
CASSAGSRGRVYEQYF
TGTGCCAGCAGCGCAGGGTCCCGGGGACGGGTCTACGAGCAGTACTTC
>few|TRBV9|NA|TRBJ1-3
CASSVGSSGNTIYF
TGTGCCAGCAGCGTAGGTTCCTCTGGAAACACCATATATTTT
>NA|TRBV5-1|NA|TRBJ1-4
CASRNNPEQGEKLFF
TGCGCCAGCCGAAATAACCCGGAGCAGGGTGAAAAACTGTTTTTT
>NA|TRBV30|NA|TRBJ2-3
CAWSVLGTQYF
TGTGCCTGGAGTGTACTCGGTACGCAGTATTTT